The 19 T cell receptor beta chains below were found in one sample sequenced in a study of T cells in Graves' hyperthyroidism and ophthalmopathy. Researchers amplified the TCR beta CDR3 regions from RNA transcripts. Using the HTBI primer set, a first-round RT-PCR was run on the TCR CDR3. TCRdb passed the multiplex PCR reads through MiXCR, listing each CDR3 protein once. This table holds around 600,000 distinct CDR3 sequences, about 15% found once. The specimen was blood. The receptors here all came from a woman aged 50 to 60 with Graves' ophthalmopathy.

This clonotype was observed many times. The J gene is TRBJ1-4, the V gene TRBV28; TRBD1 is a possible D gene (5 bases). The V end was cut by 4 bases, the J end by 8 bases, with 14 bases between. Germline V gene lookup returns CDR1 MDHEN and CDR2 SYDVKM. The CDR3 runs 14 residues. The CDR3 region has the DNA TGTGCCAGCAGTTACGGTGGCCCAGGGGAAAAACTGTTTTTT. This codes for CASSYGGPGEKLFF.

This clonotype was seen repeatedly, ten times or more. The rearrangement uses TRBV7-3 and TRBJ2-2; possibly TRBD1 for D (5 bases). CDR1 SGHTA and CDR2 FQGTGA come from the germline V gene. This CDR3 contains 15 residues. Trimming shortened V by 2 bases and J by 5 bases, and 12 bases separated the two germline ends. This CDR3 reads CASSLAATATGELFF. In nucleotides, the CDR3 is TGTGCCAGCAGCTTAGCTGCGACAGCTACCGGGGAGCTGTTTTTT.

J is TRBJ2-1 and V is TRBV6-1, with a possible D match to TRBD1 (6 bases). CDR1 MNHNS and CDR2 SASEGT come from the germline V gene. The CDR3 totals 12 residues. V lost 2 bases to trimming and J lost 8 bases, with 7 bases between them. The CDR3 region has the DNA TGTGCCAGCAGTGAAAGGGGGTATGAGCAGTTCTTC. Translating gives CASSERGYEQFF.

The chain carries TRBV27 and TRBJ2-3; 11 bases map to TRBD1. The CDR3 has 15 amino acids. Trimming took 2 bases from V and 6 from J; bases not matched to a gene: 4. The germline CDR1 and CDR2 sequences are MNHEY and SMNVEV (reference sequence). CDR3 protein: CASSLGTGGSDTQYF. The CDR3 DNA follows: TGTGCCAGCAGTTTAGGGACAGGGGGGTCGGATACGCAGTATTTT.

This clonotype appeared a few times. V is TRBV30 and J is TRBJ1-2; D remains ambiguous. The V end lost 1 base, the J end lost 4 bases, and 22 bases lay between the germline ends. The germline V gene encodes CDR1 GTSNPN and CDR2 SVGIG (reference sequence). There are 17 residues in the CDR3. CDR3 protein: CAWSGFLSGSESYGYTF. The CDR3 nucleotides are TGTGCCTGGAGTGGGTTCCTCTCAGGCTCCGAGAGCTATGGCTACACCTTC. Supplemented by reference TRBV30 and TRBJ1-2, the full variable domain reads SQTIHQWPATLVQPVGSPLSLECTVEGTSNPNLYWYRQAAGRGLQLLFYSVGIGQISSEVPQNLSASRPQDRQFILSSKKLLLSDSGFYLCAWSGFLSGSESYGYTFGSGTRLTVV.

A remark on this clonotype: A read error may produce the germline difference seen at one junction end. The chain uses TRBV2 and TRBJ2-1; unclear D gene. The CDR3 has 13 residues. Germline V lookup: CDR1 SNHLY, CDR2 FYNNEI. The chain's CDR3 is CASSQGRALGQFF. The CDR3 nucleotides are TGCGCCAGCAGCCAAGGACGGGCATTGGGGCAGTTCTTC.

This clonotype occurred many times. V is TRBV11-2 and J is TRBJ2-7, with D unresolved. The CDR3 covers 15 residues. The V end was cut by 5 bases, the J end by 0 bases, with 14 bases between. The V gene's germline CDR1 is SGHAT and CDR2 FQNNGV. The CDR3 sequence is CASSDLVRVSYEQYF. The DNA of the CDR3 is TGTGCCAGCAGCGATCTAGTTAGGGTCTCCTACGAGCAGTACTTC. Full variable domain (outside the CDR3, taken from reference TRBV11-2 and TRBJ2-7): EAGVAQSPRYKIIEKRQSVAFWCNPISGHATLYWYQQILGQGPKLLIQFQNNGVVDDSQLPKDRFSAERLKGVDSTLKIQPAKLEDSAVYLCASSDLVRVSYEQYFGPGTRLTVT.

This clonotype has only a few counts. The chain is built from TRBV20-1 and TRBJ1-1; 11 bases line up with TRBD1. From germline, CDR1 is DFQATT and CDR2 SNEGSKA (reference sequence). CDR3 length: 13 amino acids. V lost 6 bases, J lost 5 bases, and 5 bases stayed unmatched. The CDR3 sequence is CSAGDRGLTEAFF. In DNA form, the CDR3 reads TGCAGTGCAGGGGACAGGGGGTTGACTGAAGCTTTCTTT.

Ten or more counts support this clonotype. This chain uses TRBV7-3 with TRBJ2-1; 10 nucleotides align to TRBD2. Trimming removed 1 base from V and 2 bases from J; junction bases left unmatched: 5. The length of the CDR3 is 17 residues. Looked up from germline, CDR1 is SGHTA and CDR2 is FQGTGA. The CDR3 region is CASSLMLAGVPYNEQFF. As DNA, the CDR3 is TGTGCCAGCAGCTTAATGCTAGCGGGAGTACCCTACAATGAGCAGTTCTTC. Full variable domain (missing parts from reference TRBV7-3 and TRBJ2-1): GAGVSQTPSNKVTEKGKYVELRCDPISGHTALYWYRQSLGQGPEFLIYFQGTGAADDSGLPNDRFFAVRPEGSVSTLKIQRTERGDSAVYLCASSLMLAGVPYNEQFFGPGTRLTVL.

This clonotype was detected ten times or more. The chain combines TRBV4-3 with TRBJ2-5, with TRBD2 matching 9 bases. The V segment lost 1 base and the J segment 3 bases; nucleotides outside the gene matches: 6. CDR1 LGHNA and CDR2 YSLEER come from the germline V gene. The CDR3 is 16 amino acids. The CDR3 loop is CASSQGLAGWEETQYF. CDR3 coding DNA: TGCGCCAGCAGCCAAGGCCTAGCGGGATGGGAAGAGACCCAGTACTTC.

This clonotype was recorded at least ten times. This chain links TRBV20-1 with TRBJ2-2; 11 bases are a match to TRBD2. The CDR3 is 15 residues long. With V trimmed by 3 bases and J by 5 bases, 5 bases remained unmatched. CDR1 and CDR2 (germline): DFQATT, SNEGSKA (reference sequence). The CDR3 sequence: CSARSSGRQTGELFF. The CDR3 region has the DNA TGCAGTGCTAGGTCTAGCGGGAGGCAAACCGGGGAGCTGTTTTTT.

This clonotype has at least ten counts. The rearrangement links TRBV28 to TRBJ2-7, with D tentatively TRBD2 (7 bases). Trimming took 3 bases from V and 3 from J, leaving 15 bases between them. CDR1 and CDR2 (germline): MDHEN, SYDVKM. The CDR3 is made up of 15 amino acids. CDR3 in amino acids: CASSFRLADSYEQYF. Written as DNA, the CDR3 is TGTGCCAGCAGTTTTCGCCTAGCGGACAGCTACGAGCAGTACTTC.

This clonotype was observed a few times. The CDR3 region has the DNA TGTGCCAGCAGCCCGCGGGACAGGGGGAAGGAGACCCAGTACTTC. Translating gives CASSPRDRGKETQYF. The V call is TRBV11-3, the J call TRBJ2-5; 11 bases line up with TRBD1. CDR3 length: 15 amino acids. V lost 5 bases, J lost 5 bases, and 7 bases stayed unmatched. Germline CDR1 and CDR2: SGHNT and YENEEA.

The sample holds many counts of this clonotype. The rearrangement uses TRBV11-3 and TRBJ2-1; a possible D gene is TRBD2 (6 bases). V lost 1 base to trimming and J lost 7 bases, with 8 bases between them. Germline CDR1 SGHNT, CDR2 YENEEA. This CDR3 contains 13 residues. The DNA for the CDR3 is TGTGCCAGCAGCTTAGGCGGGACGAATGAGCAGTTCTTC. Residues: CASSLGGTNEQFF.

This chain connects TRBV19 to TRBJ2-2; D is undetermined. CDR1 and CDR2 (germline): LNHDA, SQIVND (reference sequence). This CDR3 spans 14 amino acids. Trimming removed 7 bases from V and 4 bases from J, with 13 bases in between. The CDR3 spells CASKGFRSTGELFF. CDR3 coding DNA: TGTGCCAGTAAGGGATTTCGGAGCACCGGGGAGCTGTTTTTT.

The genes are TRBV5-1 and TRBJ2-3, with 15 bases aligning to TRBD2. Germline loops: CDR1 SGHRS, CDR2 YFSETQ. V lost 4 bases and J lost 4; bases outside the gene matches: 10. The length of the CDR3 is 18 residues. The CDR3 DNA is TGCGCCAGCAGCAGGACTAGCGGGAGGGCCAGGTTGCCAGATACGCAGTATTTT. Its protein product is CASSRTSGRARLPDTQYF.

In this sample, this clonotype turned up a few times. J is TRBJ2-1 and V is TRBV12-3 or TRBV12-4, with 9 positions matching TRBD2. The CDR3 sequence is 14 residues long. V shed 5 bases and J 6 bases; nucleotides not matched to a gene: 5. The CDR3 nucleotides are TGTGCCAGCAGTGGCGGGAGGGCCGGCAATGAGCAGTTCTTC. It translates to CASSGGRAGNEQFF.

There are many counts of this clonotype. The rearrangement joins TRBV20-1 to TRBJ2-3; D unclear. The germline gives CDR1 DFQATT, CDR2 SNEGSKA (reference sequence). This CDR3 is 12 amino acids long. Between the trimmed V and J ends, which lost 4 bases and 0 bases, there was a span of 5 bases. This CDR3 reads CSAMRSTDTQYF. The CDR3 nucleotides are TGCAGTGCTATGAGAAGCACAGATACGCAGTATTTT.

This chain links TRBV9 with TRBJ1-6; D not certain. This CDR3 comprises 16 residues. The V end was cut by 0 bases, the J end by 0 bases, with 7 bases between. Germline assignment: CDR1 SGDLS and CDR2 YYNGEE. The CDR3 DNA follows: TGTGCCAGCAGCGTAGGAGCGAGCTCCTATAATTCACCCCTCCACTTT. Amino acid sequence: CASSVGASSYNSPLHF.